These 17 T cell receptor beta chains share one sample of origin, sequenced in a study of T cells in Graves' hyperthyroidism and ophthalmopathy. What was amplified from RNA transcripts were TCR beta CDR3 regions. The primer set for the first-round RT-PCR of the TCR CDR3 was HTBI. TCRdb analysed the multiplex PCR reads with MiXCR anew, one entry per CDR3 protein. The sample lists 410,000 or so distinct CDR3 sequences, approximately 15% seen once, with over 10% in the top ten. Sequenced input: blood. These receptors were taken from a man between 18 and 29 years old with Graves' ophthalmopathy.

This clonotype was counted ten times or more. The CDR3 loop reads CATSRGLASSTDTQYF. For the CDR3, the DNA is TGTGCCACCAGCCGAGGACTTGCCTCTAGCACAGATACGCAGTATTTT. The chain uses TRBV15 and TRBJ2-3; D is perhaps TRBD2 (5 bases). The CDR3 length is 16 residues. In germline, CDR1 is LNHNV, CDR2 YYDKDF (reference sequence). Trimming shortened V by 5 bases and J by 0 bases, and 15 bases separated the two germline ends.

Many counts were recorded for this clonotype. The chain recombines TRBV5-1 with TRBJ2-1; no clear D gene. The CDR3 runs to 15 residues. Germline V gives CDR1 SGHRS, CDR2 YFSETQ. V was clipped by 7 bases and J by 0 bases, with 14 bases between them. In DNA form, the CDR3 reads TGCGCCAGCGCGACTTTTTCCCGCTCCTACAATGAGCAGTTCTTC. Translated: CASATFSRSYNEQFF.

This clonotype was counted many times. This chain uses TRBV7-6 with TRBJ2-5, with a possible D match to TRBD1 (6 bases). The CDR3 totals 15 residues. Germline values: CDR1 SGHVS, CDR2 FNYEAQ. Trimming shortened V by 3 bases and J by 1 base, and 12 bases separated the two germline ends. CDR3 amino acids: CASSFFRGPQETQYF. DNA of the CDR3: TGTGCCAGCAGCTTTTTCAGGGGACCCCAAGAGACCCAGTACTTC.

This clonotype showed up just a few times. The chain is built from TRBV6-1 and TRBJ2-4; D is uncertain. There are 16 residues in the CDR3. Trimming removed 5 bases at V and 5 bases at J, with 19 bases between. CDR1 and CDR2 (germline): MNHNS, SASEGT. The DNA for the CDR3 is TGTGCCAGCAGTACCGGGCCATCAGTTGGACAAAACATTCAGTACTTC. This sequence encodes CASSTGPSVGQNIQYF.

V usage is TRBV30 and J usage is TRBJ2-7; D may correspond to TRBD1 or TRBD2 (6 bases each). V lost 4 bases to trimming and J lost 3 bases, with 13 bases between them. This CDR3 comprises 13 residues. The germline V gene encodes CDR1 GTSNPN and CDR2 SVGIG (reference sequence). CDR3 DNA: TGTGCCTGGAAAGCCGGGGGCTACTACGAGCAGTACTTC. It translates to CAWKAGGYYEQYF.

This clonotype was detected many times. The chain joins TRBV7-9 to TRBJ2-7; 10 positions match TRBD1. The germline V gene has CDR1 SEHNR and CDR2 FQNEAQ (reference sequence). This CDR3 region has 15 residues. J gave up 4 bases and V 5 bases, and 8 bases lay outside the gene matches. The CDR3 loop is CASSPRGQGTYEQYF. The CDR3 DNA reads as TGTGCCAGCAGCCCACGGGGACAGGGGACGTACGAGCAGTACTTC.

This clonotype was observed at least ten times. The CDR3 reads CASSGPGGGASYGYTF. CDR3 sequence (DNA): TGTGCCAGCAGTGGGCCTGGGGGAGGGGCAAGCTATGGCTACACCTTC. The chain combines TRBV6-1 with TRBJ1-2; TRBD1 might be the D (5 bases). V was cut by 4 bases and J by 4 bases, with 19 bases left in between. The CDR3 is 16 residues long. Germline CDR1 is MNHNS and CDR2 is SASEGT.

The sample holds many counts of this clonotype. The chain employs TRBV7-2 and TRBJ2-7, with 7 bases that match TRBD2. Losses at the gene ends were 10 bases for V and 2 bases for J; bases not matched to a gene: 14. In germline, CDR1 is SGHTA, CDR2 FQGNSA. The CDR3 has 15 amino acids. This CDR3 is CATAGVAPVAYEQYF. The CDR3 nucleotides read TGTGCCACCGCGGGGGTGGCCCCGGTGGCCTACGAGCAGTACTTC.

Concerning this clonotype: This may come from a read error, since a much larger clone is one base off. The CDR3 protein is CAISDSRTSGVSYNGQFF. CDR3 bases: TGTGCCATCAGTGACTCCCGGACTAGCGGCGTCTCCTACAATGGGCAGTTCTTC. The chain carries TRBV2 and TRBJ2-1; 10 bases map to TRBD2. CDR3 length equals 18 residues. Germline V gives CDR1 SNHLY, CDR2 FYNNEI.

This clonotype was counted many times. The V gene is TRBV2, the J gene TRBJ2-7; TRBD2 agrees at 9 bases. Germline CDR1 is SNHLY and CDR2 is FYNNEI. Germline trimming cut 6 bases from V and 4 bases from J; bases unmatched to any gene: 7. The CDR3 is 14 amino acids. The CDR3 DNA follows: TGTGCCAGCAGGGGACTAGCAGGACGGTACGAGCAGTACTTC. This translates into CASRGLAGRYEQYF.

This clonotype was observed a few times. This chain connects TRBV19 to TRBJ2-3; 9 bases are a match to TRBD2. Per the germline V gene, CDR1 is LNHDA and CDR2 is SQIVND (reference sequence). The CDR3 is 16 amino acids. Losses at the gene ends were 0 bases for V and 3 bases for J; bases not matched to a gene: 4. For the CDR3, the DNA is TGTGCCAGTAGTATAGAGCTAGCGGGGTGGACAGATACGCAGTATTTT. Protein: CASSIELAGWTDTQYF.

This chain links TRBV5-5 with TRBJ2-2; 8 bases fit TRBD2. The CDR3 extends over 15 amino acids. The V gene's germline CDR1 is SGHKS and CDR2 YYEKEE (reference sequence). V lost 4 bases to trimming and J lost 0 bases; unmatched junction nucleotides: 2. The CDR3 coding sequence is TGTGCCAGCAGCCTACTAGCGGCGAACACCGGGGAGCTGTTTTTT. Translation: CASSLLAANTGELFF. The whole variable domain, remainder taken from reference TRBV5-5 and TRBJ2-2, is DAGVTQSPTHLIKTRGQQVTLRCSPISGHKSVSWYQQVLGQGPQFIFQYYEKEERGRGNFPDRFSARQFPNYSSELNVNALLLGDSALYLCASSLLAANTGELFFGEGSRLTVL.

This clonotype was recorded a few times. This CDR3 reads CASKTTGGVEAPLHF. In DNA form, the CDR3 reads TGCGCCAGCAAAACGACTGGGGGTGTGGAGGCACCCCTCCACTTT. The J gene is TRBJ1-6, the V gene TRBV5-1; weak D call: TRBD1 (5 bases). The CDR3 runs to 15 residues. CDR1 is SGHRS and CDR2 is YFSETQ in the germline V gene. Trimming removed 6 bases from V and 11 bases from J, with 21 bases in between.

J is TRBJ2-3 and V is TRBV2; 7 nucleotides agree with TRBD1. This CDR3 spans 15 amino acids. Germline assignment: CDR1 SNHLY and CDR2 FYNNEI. With V trimmed by 4 bases and J by 0 bases, 4 bases remained unmatched. This CDR3 reads CASSAGTASTDTQYF. The DNA for the CDR3 is TGTGCCAGCAGTGCCGGGACAGCTAGCACAGATACGCAGTATTTT. The entire variable domain, with the rest obtained from reference TRBV2 and TRBJ2-3, is as follows: EPEVTQTPSHQVTQMGQEVILRCVPISNHLYFYWYRQILGQKVEFLVSFYNNEISEKSEIFDDQFSVERPDGSNFTLKIRSTKLEDSAMYFCASSAGTASTDTQYFGPGTRLTVL.

This clonotype was counted ten times or more. The chain joins TRBV7-9 to TRBJ2-7; D uncertain. In germline, CDR1 is SEHNR, CDR2 FQNEAQ (reference sequence). This CDR3 contains 12 residues. Trimming took off 4 bases at V and 1 base at J, with 5 bases between the two ends. The CDR3 region is CASSSVSYEQYF. The DNA for the CDR3 is TGTGCCAGCAGCTCAGTGTCCTACGAGCAGTACTTC.

This clonotype was detected ten times or more. The chain employs TRBV12-3 or TRBV12-4 and TRBJ2-3; D not certain. The V and J ends lost 6 bases and 2 bases respectively, with 9 bases between them. The CDR3 is made up of 13 amino acids. CDR3 loop: CASRARNTDTQYF. CDR3 nucleotides: TGTGCCAGCAGGGCCAGGAACACAGATACGCAGTATTTT.

This clonotype was counted at least ten times. The J gene is TRBJ1-1, the V gene TRBV20-1; a weak D match, TRBD1 (6 bases). Germline V gives CDR1 DFQATT, CDR2 SNEGSKA (reference sequence). V lost 4 bases and J lost 2, with 20 bases in between. CDR3 size: 16 residues. The CDR3 DNA reads TGCAGTGCTAAAAAGATAGACGCGGGGGCCAACACTGAAGCTTTCTTT. This translates into CSAKKIDAGANTEAFF.